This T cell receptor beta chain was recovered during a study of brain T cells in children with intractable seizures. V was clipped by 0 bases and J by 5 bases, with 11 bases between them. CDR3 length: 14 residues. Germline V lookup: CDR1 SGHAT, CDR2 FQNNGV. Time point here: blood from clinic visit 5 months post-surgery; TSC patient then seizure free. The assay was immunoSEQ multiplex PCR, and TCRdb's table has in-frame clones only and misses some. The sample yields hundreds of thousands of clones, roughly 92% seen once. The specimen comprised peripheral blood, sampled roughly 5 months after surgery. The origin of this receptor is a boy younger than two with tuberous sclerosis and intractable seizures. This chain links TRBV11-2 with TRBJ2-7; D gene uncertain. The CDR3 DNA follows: TGTGCCAGCAGCTTAGATTCGGCTGCGAACGAGCAGTACTTC. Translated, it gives CASSLDSAANEQYF. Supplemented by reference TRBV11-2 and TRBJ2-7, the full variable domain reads EAGVAQSPRYKIIEKRQSVAFWCNPISGHATLYWYQQILGQGPKLLIQFQNNGVVDDSQLPKDRFSAERLKGVDSTLKIQPAKLEDSAVYLCASSLDSAANEQYFGPGTRLTVT.